This passage covers 19 T cell receptor beta chains from one sample sequenced in a study of OX40 agonist ivuxolimab in advanced cancers. The protocol was immunoSEQ multiplex PCR, while the TCRdb copy is restricted to in-frame clones and leaves out a portion. The table includes tens of thousands of clones, roughly 80% detected once. Sequences were derived from CD4+ or CD8+ T cells sorted from blood, sampled in a trial of the OX40 agonist ivuxolimab. Source of these receptors: an adult with an advanced solid tumor such as melanoma, head and neck, liver or kidney cancer.

The chain couples TRBV5-5 to TRBJ1-4; TRBD1 agrees at 10 bases. The junction had 5 bases not matched to a gene; V was cut back by 3 bases and J by 9 bases. Per the germline V gene, CDR1 is SGHKS and CDR2 is YYEKEE (reference sequence). This CDR3 is built from 14 residues. CDR3 coding DNA: TGTGCCAGCAGCTCATCGACAGGGGGCAAAAAACTGTTTTTT. As protein: CASSSSTGGKKLFF.

This chain uses TRBV5-1 with TRBJ1-1, with D possibly TRBD1 on 5 matching bases. Germline values: CDR1 SGHRS, CDR2 YFSETQ. Trimming left V 0 bases short and J 9 bases short, with 6 bases between. The CDR3 has 11 amino acids. The CDR3 spells CASSLDRQAFF. DNA of the CDR3: TGCGCCAGCAGCTTGGACAGGCAAGCTTTCTTT.

V is TRBV2 and J is TRBJ2-7, with D perhaps matching TRBD1 (5 bases). V lost 3 bases and J lost 2, with 14 bases in between. Germline V lookup: CDR1 SNHLY, CDR2 FYNNEI. This CDR3 comprises 15 residues. CDR3 coding DNA: TGTGCCAGCAGTGACCAGGGCCAGGTTGCCTACGAGCAGTACTTC. It yields the protein CASSDQGQVAYEQYF.

The V gene is TRBV7-3, the J gene TRBJ2-1; 10 bases are a match to TRBD1. J gave up 3 bases and V 3 bases, and 2 bases lay outside the gene matches. From germline, CDR1 is SGHTA and CDR2 FQGTGA. The CDR3 runs to 15 residues. The DNA of the CDR3 is TGTGCCAGCAGCTTCCGGGACAGGGGCTACAATGAGCAGTTCTTC. Encoded protein: CASSFRDRGYNEQFF.

This clone has a handful of counts. The rearrangement links TRBV6-7 to TRBJ2-6; D gene ambiguous. TRBV6-7 is filed as an ORF, its function uncertain. Trimming shortened V by 6 bases and J by 5 bases, and 8 bases separated the two germline ends. The CDR3 consists of 13 residues. This CDR3 is CASRQSRANVLTF. DNA of the CDR3: TGTGCCAGCAGACAAAGTCGGGCCAACGTCCTGACTTTC.

V gene TRBV19 combines with J gene TRBJ2-1; TRBD1 agrees at 10 bases. Germline V gene lookup returns CDR1 LNHDA and CDR2 SQIVND (reference sequence). The CDR3 sequence is 15 residues long. V was pared by 10 bases and J by 7 bases, with 13 bases of the junction left unmatched. The CDR3 reads CATKVRDRGGNEQFF. The CDR3 coding sequence is TGTGCCACCAAAGTCCGGGACAGGGGAGGAAATGAGCAGTTCTTC.

This sequence joins TRBV19 and TRBJ1-1, with D hard to call. The V gene lost 5 bases and the J gene lost 8 bases, with 24 bases spanning the gap. Germline V gene sequence: CDR1 LNHDA, CDR2 SQIVND (reference sequence). This CDR3 has 16 amino acids. CDR3 in DNA: TGTGCCAGTAGTGTTGGATGGACCCCTGGCCGGGAGGAAGCTTTCTTT. Its translation is CASSVGWTPGREEAFF. Using reference TRBV19 and TRBJ1-1 for the parts outside the CDR3, the full variable domain is DGGITQSPKYLFRKEGQNVTLSCEQNLNHDAMYWYRQDPGQGLRLIYYSQIVNDFQKGDIAEGYSVSREKKESFPLTVTSAQKNPTAFYLCASSVGWTPGREEAFFGQGTRLTVV.

The chain joins TRBV6-1 to TRBJ1-5; D remains ambiguous. V lost 2 bases, J lost 1 base, and 12 bases lay in between. CDR1 is MNHNS and CDR2 is SASEGT in the germline V gene. The CDR3 consists of 16 residues. In DNA, the CDR3 is TGTGCCAGCAGTGAATCGACATCCACCAGCAATCAGCCCCAGCATTTT. It encodes CASSESTSTSNQPQHF.

The J gene is TRBJ1-6, the V gene TRBV30; TRBD1 might be the D (5 bases). Deletions cut 5 bases from V and 3 bases from J, with 8 bases between. Germline V gives CDR1 GTSNPN, CDR2 SVGIG (reference sequence). The CDR3 is made up of 13 amino acids. The CDR3 sequence: CAWDRGYNSPLHF. The CDR3, as DNA: TGTGCCTGGGACAGAGGCTATAATTCACCCCTCCACTTT.

This clone was seen more than once but under ten times. CDR3 amino acids: CASSLERDRGGEQYF. CDR3 nucleotides: TGTGCCAGCAGCTTAGAGCGGGACAGGGGGGGAGAGCAGTACTTC. The chain employs TRBV11-2 and TRBJ2-7; 11 bases map to TRBD1. Germline assignment: CDR1 SGHAT and CDR2 FQNNGV. J was trimmed by 7 bases and V by 0 bases; bases with no gene match: 5. The CDR3 runs 15 residues.

By proportion, this clone is medium-sized. This chain links TRBV12-2 with TRBJ2-7; the D segment call TRBD1 is taken from the table without a DNA check. TRBV12-2 is a documented pseudogene. The CDR3 covers 14 residues. In nucleotides, the CDR3 is TGTGCAAGTCGCTTAGCGCAGGGCCCCTACGAGCAGTACTTC. As protein: CASRLAQGPYEQYF.

CDR3 bases: TGTGCCAGCAGCTTGTCGGTACGAACGACTAATGAAAAACTGTTTTTT. It encodes CASSLSVRTTNEKLFF. This chain uses TRBV7-8 with TRBJ1-4; D not resolved. The V gene's germline CDR1 is SGHVS and CDR2 FQNEAQ. Between the trimmed V and J ends, which lost 3 bases and 2 bases, there was a span of 13 bases. The CDR3 totals 16 residues.

This sequence joins TRBV9 and TRBJ2-5; D tentatively reads TRBD1 or TRBD2 (5 bases each). Trimming left V 0 bases short and J 2 bases short, with 8 bases between. The CDR3 covers 14 residues. Germline V gives CDR1 SGDLS, CDR2 YYNGEE. CDR3 sequence: CASSVGGVQETQYF. In DNA form, the CDR3 reads TGTGCCAGCAGCGTAGGAGGGGTGCAAGAGACCCAGTACTTC.

The V and J genes are TRBV18 and TRBJ1-2; D perhaps matches TRBD1 (5 bases). The CDR3 contains 16 residues. The V end lost 4 bases, the J end lost 7 bases, and 22 bases lay between the germline ends. Germline V gene sequence: CDR1 KGHSH, CDR2 LQKENI. The CDR3 region is CASSLSVTGPSLGYTF. The CDR3 nucleotides are TGTGCCAGCTCACTCTCGGTCACGGGACCATCGCTTGGCTACACCTTC.

The CDR3 protein is CASSVHYSGRGTDTQYF. The CDR3 DNA sequence: TGTGCCAGCAGCGTCCATTATAGCGGGAGGGGCACAGATACGCAGTATTTT. The V gene is TRBV9, the J gene TRBJ2-3; 11 nucleotides line up with TRBD2. CDR3 length: 17 residues. J gave up 1 base and V 2 bases, and 6 bases lay outside the gene matches. The germline gives CDR1 SGDLS, CDR2 YYNGEE.

The V and J genes are TRBV18 and TRBJ2-5; D call uncertain. Germline V gives CDR1 KGHSH, CDR2 LQKENI. The CDR3 sequence is 12 residues long. V was cut by 2 bases and J by 7 bases, with 8 bases left in between. The CDR3 DNA reads TGTGCCAGCTCACCAGAGGTGGGGACCCAGTACTTC. Protein product: CASSPEVGTQYF.

The chain combines TRBV9 with TRBJ1-3; D remains ambiguous. Germline CDR1 is SGDLS and CDR2 is YYNGEE. CDR3 size: 15 residues. Trimming pared 0 bases from V and 1 base from J, leaving 8 bases between. CDR3 DNA: TGTGCCAGCAGCGTAGATTCGGGATCTGGAAACACCATATATTTT. Its translation: CASSVDSGSGNTIYF.

This clone appeared a single time. The chain recombines TRBV7-2 with TRBJ2-7, with D hard to call. Germline V gives CDR1 SGHTA, CDR2 FQGNSA. The length of the CDR3 is 13 residues. Trimming cost V 5 bases and J 2 bases, with 10 bases left between them. The CDR3, as DNA: TGTGCCAGCAGCCCCGGGTCCACCTACGAGCAGTACTTC. Protein sequence: CASSPGSTYEQYF. Supplemented by reference TRBV7-2 and TRBJ2-7, the full variable domain reads GAGVSQSPSNKVTEKGKDVELRCDPISGHTALYWYRQSLGQGLEFLIYFQGNSAPDKSGLPSDRFSAERTGGSVSTLTIQRTQQEDSAVYLCASSPGSTYEQYFGPGTRLTVT.

The rearrangement links TRBV6-1 to TRBJ1-5; 10 bases line up with TRBD1. The V segment lost 7 bases and the J segment 5 bases; nucleotides outside the gene matches: 5. Germline assignment: CDR1 MNHNS and CDR2 SASEGT. This CDR3 spans 14 amino acids. In DNA, the CDR3 is TGTGCCAGCATGGGACAGGGGAGCGATCAGCCCCAGCATTTT. This codes for CASMGQGSDQPQHF.